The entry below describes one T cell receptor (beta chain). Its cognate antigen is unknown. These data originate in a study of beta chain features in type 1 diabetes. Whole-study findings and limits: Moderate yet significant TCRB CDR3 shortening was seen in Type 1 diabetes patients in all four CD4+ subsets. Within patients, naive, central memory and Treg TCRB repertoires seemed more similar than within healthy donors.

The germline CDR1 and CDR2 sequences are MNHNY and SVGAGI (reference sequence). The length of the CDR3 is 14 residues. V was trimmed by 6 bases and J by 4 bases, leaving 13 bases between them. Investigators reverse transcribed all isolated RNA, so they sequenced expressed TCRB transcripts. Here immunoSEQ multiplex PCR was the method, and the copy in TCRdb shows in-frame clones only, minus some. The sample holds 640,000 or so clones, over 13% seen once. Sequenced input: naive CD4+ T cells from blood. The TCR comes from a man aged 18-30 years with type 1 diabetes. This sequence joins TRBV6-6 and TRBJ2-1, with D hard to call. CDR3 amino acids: CASRPGRGYNEQFF. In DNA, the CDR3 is TGTGCCAGCAGGCCGGGCCGTGGATACAATGAGCAGTTCTTC.